The 18 T cell receptor beta chains below were found in one sample sequenced in a study of shared clonotypes between healthy human individuals. Clones were sequenced by immunoSEQ multiplex PCR, and TCRdb holds only the in-frame ones, with some missing. The sample lists approximately 2.4 million clones, 90% to 96% occurring once. Source material: naive CD4+ T cells sorted from blood. Stated subset: CD45RA+ positively selected. The receptors originated from a man aged 18 to 29 in good health.

The chain combines TRBV10-3 with TRBJ2-7; 8 nucleotides match TRBD2. Germline CDR1 ENHRY, CDR2 SYGVKD. This CDR3 contains 15 residues. Trimming removed 3 bases from V and 0 bases from J; junction bases left unmatched: 4. CDR3 DNA: TGTGCCATCAGTGATGGCGGGACTAGCTCCTACGAGCAGTACTTC. It is translated as CAISDGGTSSYEQYF.

The chain couples TRBV28 to TRBJ1-5, with TRBD1 matching 8 bases. The V and J ends lost 2 bases and 6 bases, in that order; junction bases with no gene match: 9. CDR3 size: 16 residues. Germline CDR1 and CDR2: MDHEN and SYDVKM. CDR3: CASSLSQGAGAQPQHF. The CDR3 DNA follows: TGTGCCAGCAGTTTAAGTCAGGGGGCGGGAGCTCAGCCCCAGCATTTT. The whole variable domain, filled in from reference TRBV28 and TRBJ1-5, reads DVKVTQSSRYLVKRTGEKVFLECVQDMDHENMFWYRQDPGLGLRLIYFSYDVKMKEKGDIPEGYSVSREKKERFSLILESASTNQTSMYLCASSLSQGAGAQPQHFGDGTRLSIL.

The rearrangement links TRBV7-2 to TRBJ1-1, with D tentatively TRBD1 (6 bases). The germline V gene has CDR1 SGHTA and CDR2 FQGNSA. V lost 1 base and J 5 bases, leaving 14 bases between the germline ends. The CDR3 covers 15 residues. CDR3 loop: CASSLDAGAGTEAFF. DNA of the CDR3: TGTGCCAGCAGCTTAGATGCAGGGGCGGGAACTGAAGCTTTCTTT.

The J gene is TRBJ1-1, the V gene TRBV28; a possible D gene is TRBD1 (6 bases). With 10 bases removed from V and 1 base from J, the gap between germline ends came to 19 bases. Germline values: CDR1 MDHEN, CDR2 SYDVKM. The CDR3 contains 15 residues. In DNA form, the CDR3 reads TGTGCCACTGAGGGGAACAGGGCCTGGAACACTGAAGCTTTCTTT. It is translated as CATEGNRAWNTEAFF.

The CDR3 DNA sequence: TGTGCCAGCAGCGGCTCCTCCGGGACGCATGAGCAGTTCTTC. The encoded protein is CASSGSSGTHEQFF. This sequence joins TRBV2 and TRBJ2-1, with D possibly being TRBD1 or TRBD2 (5 bases each). CDR3 length: 14 amino acids. Germline assignment: CDR1 SNHLY and CDR2 FYNNEI. Trimming cost V 6 bases and J 8 bases, with 17 bases left between them.

This rearrangement joins TRBV5-6 to TRBJ1-1, with 9 bases fitting TRBD1. Germline CDR1 reads SGHDT; CDR2 reads YYEEEE. CDR3 length: 17 amino acids. V was pared by 5 bases and J by 2 bases, with 13 bases of the junction left unmatched. The CDR3 nucleotides are TGTGCCAGCAGGGAGGGGGACAGGGCTATCGAAAACACTGAAGCTTTCTTT. Translating it yields CASREGDRAIENTEAFF.

The chain joins TRBV2 to TRBJ2-5, with 15 bases lining up with TRBD2. CDR1 is SNHLY, CDR2 FYNNEI, per germline. This CDR3 is 16 amino acids long. V gave up 6 bases and J gave up 5 bases; unmatched junction bases: 7. The CDR3 loop reads CASSPGLAGGRETQYF. CDR3 DNA sequence: TGTGCCAGCAGCCCCGGACTAGCGGGGGGGCGCGAGACCCAGTACTTC.

This chain links TRBV5-4 with TRBJ2-3, with 7 bases aligning to TRBD2. Germline V lookup: CDR1 SGHNT, CDR2 YYREEE (reference sequence). This CDR3 region has 16 residues. After removal of 4 bases from V and 1 base from J, the junction contained 9 bases not matched to a gene. CDR3 DNA: TGTGCCAGCAGCCCCAATGGCGGGGGTCGCACAGATACGCAGTATTTT. As protein: CASSPNGGGRTDTQYF.

The rearrangement links TRBV25-1 to TRBJ2-5; TRBD1 aligns across 7 bases. This CDR3 is 15 amino acids long. After removal of 0 bases from V and 4 bases from J, the junction contained 5 bases not matched to a gene. CDR1 is MGHDK, CDR2 SYGVNS, per germline. CDR3 loop: CASSEYKGGVETQYF. The DNA of the CDR3 is TGTGCCAGCAGTGAATATAAAGGGGGCGTAGAGACCCAGTACTTC.

The CDR3 sequence is CASRQAGNTHGYTF. CDR3 nucleotides: TGTGCCAGCAGGCAAGCGGGAAACACTCATGGCTACACCTTC. The V and J genes are TRBV2 and TRBJ1-2; D call uncertain. The CDR3 extends over 14 amino acids. Germline V lookup: CDR1 SNHLY, CDR2 FYNNEI. Trimming shortened V by 6 bases and J by 6 bases, and 17 bases separated the two germline ends.

V usage is TRBV4-1 and J usage is TRBJ2-5; D possibly corresponds to TRBD2 (7 bases). The CDR3 runs 14 residues. Trimming shortened V by 5 bases and J by 5 bases, and 15 bases separated the two germline ends. The germline gives CDR1 MGHRA, CDR2 YSYEKL. The CDR3 sequence is CASSKTGGWETQYF. The CDR3 nucleotides are TGCGCCAGCAGCAAAACGGGGGGCTGGGAGACCCAGTACTTC.

The J gene is TRBJ2-2, the V gene TRBV6-1; 9 bases are a match to TRBD1. The junction had 7 bases not matched to a gene; V was cut back by 5 bases and J by 6 bases. There are 15 residues in the CDR3. The germline CDR1 and CDR2 sequences are MNHNS and SASEGT. The CDR3 DNA reads as TGTGCCAGCAGTCAACAGGGGGCGGTTGCCGGGGAGCTGTTTTTT. Its protein product is CASSQQGAVAGELFF.

This chain joins TRBV6-1 and TRBJ2-3, with TRBD1 identical over 11 bases. The germline V gene encodes CDR1 MNHNS and CDR2 SASEGT. Losses at the gene ends were 4 bases for V and 0 bases for J; bases not matched to a gene: 6. There are 17 residues in the CDR3. The CDR3 here is CASSARDRGTSTDTQYF. The CDR3 nucleotides are TGTGCCAGCAGTGCGAGGGACAGGGGGACTAGCACAGATACGCAGTATTTT.

The rearrangement links TRBV2 to TRBJ1-2; D uncertain. Germline-derived CDR1 and CDR2 are SNHLY and FYNNEI. There are 11 residues in the CDR3. Trimming took off 4 bases at V and 6 bases at J, with 6 bases between the two ends. CDR3: CASSGNDGYTF. Written as DNA, the CDR3 is TGTGCCAGCAGTGGGAACGATGGCTACACCTTC. The full variable domain, its missing parts supplied by reference TRBV2 and TRBJ1-2, is EPEVTQTPSHQVTQMGQEVILRCVPISNHLYFYWYRQILGQKVEFLVSFYNNEISEKSEIFDDQFSVERPDGSNFTLKIRSTKLEDSAMYFCASSGNDGYTFGSGTRLTVV.

This sequence joins TRBV9 and TRBJ1-2; 7 nucleotides line up with TRBD1. The CDR3 consists of 13 residues. V gave up 3 bases and J gave up 4 bases; unmatched junction bases: 3. CDR1 SGDLS and CDR2 YYNGEE come from the germline V gene. The CDR3 DNA sequence: TGTGCCAGCAGCGCGACAGGGCTCTATGGCTACACCTTC. Its translation: CASSATGLYGYTF.

This clone was seen more than once but under ten times. This sequence joins TRBV28 and TRBJ1-1; 7 bases are a match to TRBD1. CDR1 and CDR2 from the germline V gene are MDHEN and SYDVKM. The trim removed 2 bases at V and 4 bases at J, leaving 7 bases unmatched. The CDR3 extends over 15 amino acids. CDR3 sequence: CASSLIGAGGTEAFF. In DNA form, the CDR3 reads TGTGCCAGCAGTTTAATTGGGGCAGGGGGCACTGAAGCTTTCTTT.

The J gene is TRBJ2-7, the V gene TRBV2; the D call may be TRBD1 or TRBD2 (5 bases each). Germline loops: CDR1 SNHLY, CDR2 FYNNEI. The CDR3 loop spans 15 amino acids. Trimming took off 7 bases at V and 0 bases at J, with 16 bases between the two ends. The CDR3 nucleotides are TGTGCCAGCACCGGCGGGCTCAGGGCCTCCTACGAGCAGTACTTC. Its protein is CASTGGLRASYEQYF.

About this clone: The same CDR3 can be traced to other DNA sequences in this sample. This chain links TRBV28 with TRBJ2-5; possible D gene TRBD1, 6 bases. The CDR3 has 12 amino acids. Germline lookup yields CDR1 MDHEN and CDR2 SYDVKM. V was clipped by 4 bases and J by 5 bases, with 8 bases between them. The CDR3 loop reads CASSSGAETQYF. The CDR3 bases are TGTGCCAGCAGTTCAGGGGCCGAGACCCAGTACTTC.